This T cell receptor (beta chain) came from a study of control samples from healthy donors and cancer patients. Germline V CDR1 and CDR2: KGHDR, SFDVKD. V was clipped by 3 bases and J by 4 bases; unmatched bases: 17. This CDR3 region has 19 residues. Assay: immunoSEQ multiplex PCR; the TCRdb copy retains only in-frame clones and omits some. Here the sample spans about 85,000 clones, 85% to 90% being singletons. The V and J genes are TRBV24-1 and TRBJ2-3, with 8 bases fitting TRBD1. Sample: blood. This clonotype originated in a woman aged 55 to 70 in good health. CDR3: CATSDTFADQGASADTQYF. The CDR3 bases are TGTGCCACCAGTGATACCTTCGCCGATCAGGGGGCGAGTGCAGATACGCAGTATTTT.